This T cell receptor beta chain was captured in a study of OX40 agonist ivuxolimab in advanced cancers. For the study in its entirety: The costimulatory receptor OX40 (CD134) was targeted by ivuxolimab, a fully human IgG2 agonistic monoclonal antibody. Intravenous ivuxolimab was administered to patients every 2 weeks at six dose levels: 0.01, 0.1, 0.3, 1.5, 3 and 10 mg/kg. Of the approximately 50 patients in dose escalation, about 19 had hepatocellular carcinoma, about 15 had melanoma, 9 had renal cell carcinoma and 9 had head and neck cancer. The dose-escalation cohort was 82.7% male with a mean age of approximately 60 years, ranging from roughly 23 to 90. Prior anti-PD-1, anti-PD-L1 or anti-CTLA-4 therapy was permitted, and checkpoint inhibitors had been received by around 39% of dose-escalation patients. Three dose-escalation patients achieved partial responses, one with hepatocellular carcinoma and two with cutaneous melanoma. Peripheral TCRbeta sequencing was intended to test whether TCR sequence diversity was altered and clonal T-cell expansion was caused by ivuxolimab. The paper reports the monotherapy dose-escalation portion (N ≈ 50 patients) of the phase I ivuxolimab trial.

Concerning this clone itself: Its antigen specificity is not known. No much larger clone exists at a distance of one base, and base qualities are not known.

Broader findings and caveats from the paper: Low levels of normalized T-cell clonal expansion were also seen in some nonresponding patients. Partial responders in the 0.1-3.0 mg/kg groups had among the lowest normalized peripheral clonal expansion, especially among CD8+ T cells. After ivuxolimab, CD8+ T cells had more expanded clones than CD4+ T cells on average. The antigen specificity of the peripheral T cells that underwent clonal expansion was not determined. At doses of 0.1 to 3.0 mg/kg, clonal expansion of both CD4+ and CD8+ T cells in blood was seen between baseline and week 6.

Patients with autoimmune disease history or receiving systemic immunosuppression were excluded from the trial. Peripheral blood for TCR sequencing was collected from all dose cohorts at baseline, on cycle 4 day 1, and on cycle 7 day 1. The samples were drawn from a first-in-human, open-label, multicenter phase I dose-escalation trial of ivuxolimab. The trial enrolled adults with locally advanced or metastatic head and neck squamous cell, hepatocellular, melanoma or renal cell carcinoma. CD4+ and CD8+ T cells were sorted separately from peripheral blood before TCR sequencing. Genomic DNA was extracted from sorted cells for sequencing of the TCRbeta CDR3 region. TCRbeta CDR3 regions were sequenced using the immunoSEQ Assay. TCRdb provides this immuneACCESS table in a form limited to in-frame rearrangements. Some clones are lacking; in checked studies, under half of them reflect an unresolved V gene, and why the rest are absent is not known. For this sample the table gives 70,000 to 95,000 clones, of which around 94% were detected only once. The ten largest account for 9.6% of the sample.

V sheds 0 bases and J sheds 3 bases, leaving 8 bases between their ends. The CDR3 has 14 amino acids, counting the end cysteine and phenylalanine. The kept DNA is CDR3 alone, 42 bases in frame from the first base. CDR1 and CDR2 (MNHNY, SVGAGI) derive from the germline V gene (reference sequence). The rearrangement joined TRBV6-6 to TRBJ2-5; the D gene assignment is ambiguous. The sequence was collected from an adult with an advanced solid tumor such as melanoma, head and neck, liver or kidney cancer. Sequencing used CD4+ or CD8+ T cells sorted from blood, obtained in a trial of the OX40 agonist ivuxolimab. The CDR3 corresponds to CASSYSQREETQYF. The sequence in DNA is TGTGCCAGCAGTTACTCGCAAAGGGAAGAGACCCAGTACTTC.